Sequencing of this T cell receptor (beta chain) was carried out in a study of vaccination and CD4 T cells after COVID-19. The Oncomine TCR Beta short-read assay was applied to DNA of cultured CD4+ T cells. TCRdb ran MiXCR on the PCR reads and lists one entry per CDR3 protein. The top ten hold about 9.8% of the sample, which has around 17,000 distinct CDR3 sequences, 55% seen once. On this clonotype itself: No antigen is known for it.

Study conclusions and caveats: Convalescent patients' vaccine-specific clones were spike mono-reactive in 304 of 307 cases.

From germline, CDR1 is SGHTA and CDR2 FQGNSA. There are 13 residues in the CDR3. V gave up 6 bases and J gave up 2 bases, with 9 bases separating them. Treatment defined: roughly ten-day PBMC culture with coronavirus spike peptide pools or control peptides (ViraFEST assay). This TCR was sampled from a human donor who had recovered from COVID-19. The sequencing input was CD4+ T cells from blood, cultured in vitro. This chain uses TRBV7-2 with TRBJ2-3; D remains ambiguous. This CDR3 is CASSVANTDTQYF. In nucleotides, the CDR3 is TGTGCCAGCAGTGTGGCTAACACAGATACGCAGTATTTT.